What follows are 13 T cell receptor beta chains derived from one specimen sequenced in a study of response to subunit inactivated influenza vaccine. TCRdb ran MiXCR on the RT-PCR reads and lists one entry per CDR3 protein. The table has roughly 570,000 distinct CDR3 sequences, approximately 15% seen once; the top ten hold around 10%. This specimen was PBMCs from blood, taken 12 days after vaccination. These receptors all come from a man aged 50-60 years who received an inactivated influenza vaccine.

Only a few counts were recorded for this clonotype. The chain recombines TRBV4-3 with TRBJ2-4, with D maybe TRBD2 (5 bases). CDR1 and CDR2 (germline): LGHNA, YSLEER. There are 16 residues in the CDR3. V lost 0 bases and J 6 bases, leaving 15 bases between the germline ends. The CDR3 sequence is CASSQDLTGSGNIQYF. CDR3 nucleotide sequence: TGCGCCAGCAGCCAAGATCTGACGGGGTCGGGAAACATTCAGTACTTC.

The DNA for the CDR3 is TGTGCCACCAGTAGGGGACAGGGTTGGAATCAGCCCCAGCATTTT. It translates to CATSRGQGWNQPQHF. V and J are TRBV24-1 and TRBJ1-5, with TRBD1 identical over 9 bases. There are 15 residues in the CDR3. Germline V gene lookup returns CDR1 KGHDR and CDR2 SFDVKD. After removal of 6 bases from V and 4 bases from J, the junction contained 6 bases not matched to a gene.

The rearrangement uses TRBV7-2 and TRBJ2-2; possible D gene TRBD1, 6 bases. The ends were cut back, 2 bases at V and 1 base at J, with 8 bases in the middle. The CDR3 runs to 15 residues. Germline V gives CDR1 SGHTA, CDR2 FQGNSA. CDR3 DNA: TGTGCCAGCAGCTTACAGGGGCAGAACACCGGGGAGCTGTTTTTT. This gives the protein CASSLQGQNTGELFF.

This clonotype was recorded at least ten times. This chain uses TRBV9 with TRBJ2-5, with D perhaps assigned TRBD1 or TRBD2 (5 bases each). The CDR3 has 15 amino acids. Germline assignment: CDR1 SGDLS and CDR2 YYNGEE. Trimming left V 0 bases short and J 6 bases short, with 15 bases between. Written as DNA, the CDR3 is TGTGCCAGCAGCGTAGGAGGGGAGTCCGGGAAGACCCAGTACTTC. This gives the protein CASSVGGESGKTQYF.

This clonotype was recorded a few times. The chain carries TRBV10-3 and TRBJ1-5; D ambiguous. CDR1 and CDR2 from the germline V gene are ENHRY and SYGVKD. This CDR3 comprises 15 residues. The V gene lost 4 bases and the J gene lost 3 bases, with 13 bases spanning the gap. The CDR3 loop reads CAISADGGFNQPQHF. The CDR3 region has the DNA TGTGCCATCAGTGCGGACGGCGGTTTCAATCAGCCCCAGCATTTT.

The table lists this clonotype with a few counts. CDR3 amino acids: CATQLAGAAYEQYF. The CDR3 DNA follows: TGTGCCACCCAACTAGCGGGAGCAGCGTACGAGCAGTACTTC. The chain joins TRBV10-3 to TRBJ2-7, with TRBD2 matching over 11 bases. The CDR3 spans 14 residues. After removal of 10 bases from V and 4 bases from J, the junction contained 9 bases not matched to a gene. Per the germline V gene, CDR1 is ENHRY and CDR2 is SYGVKD.

This clonotype was seen repeatedly, ten times or more. The chain combines TRBV27 with TRBJ2-2; D remains unclear. The CDR3 covers 11 residues. Germline V CDR1 and CDR2: MNHEY, SMNVEV (reference sequence). V was pared by 6 bases and J by 8 bases, with 7 bases between. The CDR3 DNA reads as TGTGCCAGCAGAGCCAGGGGGGAGCTGTTTTTT. It yields the protein CASRARGELFF.

This clonotype has just a few counts. V and J are TRBV10-3 and TRBJ1-5, with 7 bases lining up with TRBD1. The trim removed 6 bases at V and 4 bases at J, leaving 6 bases unmatched. CDR3 length: 14 residues. Per the germline V gene, CDR1 is ENHRY and CDR2 is SYGVKD. CDR3 in DNA: TGTGCCATCAGCGAAGGACAGGAGAATCAGCCCCAGCATTTT. Its protein product is CAISEGQENQPQHF.

This clonotype was detected only a few times. The rearrangement uses TRBV19 and TRBJ2-3, with D possibly being TRBD1 (6 bases). Germline V lookup: CDR1 LNHDA, CDR2 SQIVND (reference sequence). This CDR3 has 15 residues. Trimming took 5 bases from V and 2 from J, leaving 14 bases between them. The CDR3 DNA sequence: TGTGCCAGTAGTGCCACCGGGACACTCACAGATACGCAGTATTTT. Residues: CASSATGTLTDTQYF.

This rearrangement joins TRBV5-1 to TRBJ2-5; possibly TRBD2 for D (6 bases). V was pared by 0 bases and J by 5 bases, with 14 bases between. Germline loops: CDR1 SGHRS, CDR2 YFSETQ. The CDR3 has 15 amino acids. CDR3 coding DNA: TGCGCCAGCAGCTTGGCGGGACTCTTTGAGGAGACCCAGTACTTC. Protein: CASSLAGLFEETQYF.

This clonotype was recorded a few times. This sequence joins TRBV6-2 or TRBV6-3 and TRBJ2-1, with no clear D. The CDR3 contains 17 residues. CDR1 is MNHEY, CDR2 SVGEGT, per germline. Trimming removed 6 bases at V and 0 bases at J, with 18 bases between. CDR3 coding DNA: TGTGCCAGCAGCAAACCCAAGACGGGTAGCTCCTACAATGAGCAGTTCTTC. Protein product: CASSKPKTGSSYNEQFF.

This clonotype was seen more than once but under ten times. This chain links TRBV10-3 with TRBJ2-1; possibly TRBD1 or TRBD2 for D (5 bases each). This CDR3 contains 16 residues. Germline-derived CDR1 and CDR2 are ENHRY and SYGVKD. V was pared by 2 bases and J by 0 bases, with 11 bases between. The CDR3 loop reads CAISERADNSYNEQFF. The CDR3 nucleotides read TGTGCCATCAGTGAGCGAGCGGACAACTCCTACAATGAGCAGTTCTTC.

This clonotype was picked up a small number of times. The chain carries TRBV5-1 and TRBJ1-4; D unclear. Per germline, CDR1 SGHRS and CDR2 YFSETQ. V shed 1 base and J shed 3 bases, with 7 bases lying between them. This CDR3 comprises 14 residues. The CDR3 coding sequence is TGCGCCAGCAGCTTGTCCGGGGCTAATGAAAAACTGTTTTTT. Its translation is CASSLSGANEKLFF.